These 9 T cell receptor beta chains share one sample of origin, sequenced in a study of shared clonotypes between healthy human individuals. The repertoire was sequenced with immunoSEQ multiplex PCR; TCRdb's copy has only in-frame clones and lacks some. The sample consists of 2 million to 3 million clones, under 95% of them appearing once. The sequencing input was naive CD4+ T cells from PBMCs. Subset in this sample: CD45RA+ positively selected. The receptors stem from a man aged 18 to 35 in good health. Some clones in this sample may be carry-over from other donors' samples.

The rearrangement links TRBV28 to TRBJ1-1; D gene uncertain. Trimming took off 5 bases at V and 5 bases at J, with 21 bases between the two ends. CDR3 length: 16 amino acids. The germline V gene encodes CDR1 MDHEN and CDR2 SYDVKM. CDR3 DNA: TGTGCCAGCAGTCGATCCGCCGGGCCAATGAGAACTGAAGCTTTCTTT. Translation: CASSRSAGPMRTEAFF.

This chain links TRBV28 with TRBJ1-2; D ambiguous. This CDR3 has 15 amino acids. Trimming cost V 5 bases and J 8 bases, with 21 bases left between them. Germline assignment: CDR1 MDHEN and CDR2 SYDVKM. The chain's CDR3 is CASSPPHRYPGGYTF. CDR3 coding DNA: TGTGCCAGCAGTCCTCCCCATCGCTACCCAGGAGGCTACACCTTC.

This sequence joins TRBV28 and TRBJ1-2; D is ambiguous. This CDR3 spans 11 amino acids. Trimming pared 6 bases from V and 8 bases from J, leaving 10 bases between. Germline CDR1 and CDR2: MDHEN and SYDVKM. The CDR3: CASSPAGGYTF. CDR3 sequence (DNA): TGTGCCAGCAGCCCAGCCGGGGGCTACACCTTC.

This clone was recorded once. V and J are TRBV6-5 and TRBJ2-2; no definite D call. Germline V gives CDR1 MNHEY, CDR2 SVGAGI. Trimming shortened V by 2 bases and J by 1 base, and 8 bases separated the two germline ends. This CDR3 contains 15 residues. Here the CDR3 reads CASSYAYLNTGELFF. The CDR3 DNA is TGTGCCAGCAGTTACGCGTACTTGAACACCGGGGAGCTGTTTTTT.

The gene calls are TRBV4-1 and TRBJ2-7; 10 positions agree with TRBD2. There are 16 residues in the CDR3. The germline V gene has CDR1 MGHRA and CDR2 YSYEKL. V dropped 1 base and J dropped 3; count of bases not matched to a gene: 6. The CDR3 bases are TGCGCCAGCAGCCAAGGCCTGGCTAGCGGGAGCTACGAGCAGTACTTC. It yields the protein CASSQGLASGSYEQYF.

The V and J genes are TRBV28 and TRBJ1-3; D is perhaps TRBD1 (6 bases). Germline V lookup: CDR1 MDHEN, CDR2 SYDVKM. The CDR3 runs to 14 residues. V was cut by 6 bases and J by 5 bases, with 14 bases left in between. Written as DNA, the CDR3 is TGTGCCAGCAGGTCGGGGGGGGGCAGAAACACCATATATTTT. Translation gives CASRSGGGRNTIYF.

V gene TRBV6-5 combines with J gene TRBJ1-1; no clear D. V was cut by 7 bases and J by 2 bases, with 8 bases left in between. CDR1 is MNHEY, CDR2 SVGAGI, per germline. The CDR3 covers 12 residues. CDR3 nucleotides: TGTGCCAGCATGAGGCTCAACACTGAAGCTTTCTTT. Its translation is CASMRLNTEAFF.

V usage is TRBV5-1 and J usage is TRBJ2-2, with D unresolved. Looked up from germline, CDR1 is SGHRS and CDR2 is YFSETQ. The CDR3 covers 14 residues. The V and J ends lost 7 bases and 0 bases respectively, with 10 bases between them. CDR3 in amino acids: CASLGHSNTGELFF. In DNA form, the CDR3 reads TGCGCCAGCCTAGGGCACTCGAACACCGGGGAGCTGTTTTTT. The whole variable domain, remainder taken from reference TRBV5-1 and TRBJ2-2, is KAGVTQTPRYLIKTRGQQVTLSCSPISGHRSVSWYQQTPGQGLQFLFEYFSETQRNKGNFPGRFSGRQFSNSRSEMNVSTLELGDSALYLCASLGHSNTGELFFGEGSRLTVL.

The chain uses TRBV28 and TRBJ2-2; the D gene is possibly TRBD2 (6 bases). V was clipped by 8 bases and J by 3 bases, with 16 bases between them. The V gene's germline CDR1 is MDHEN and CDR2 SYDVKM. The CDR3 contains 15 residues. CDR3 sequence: CASVVSGGDTGELFF. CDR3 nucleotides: TGTGCCAGCGTAGTTAGCGGTGGTGACACCGGGGAGCTGTTTTTT.